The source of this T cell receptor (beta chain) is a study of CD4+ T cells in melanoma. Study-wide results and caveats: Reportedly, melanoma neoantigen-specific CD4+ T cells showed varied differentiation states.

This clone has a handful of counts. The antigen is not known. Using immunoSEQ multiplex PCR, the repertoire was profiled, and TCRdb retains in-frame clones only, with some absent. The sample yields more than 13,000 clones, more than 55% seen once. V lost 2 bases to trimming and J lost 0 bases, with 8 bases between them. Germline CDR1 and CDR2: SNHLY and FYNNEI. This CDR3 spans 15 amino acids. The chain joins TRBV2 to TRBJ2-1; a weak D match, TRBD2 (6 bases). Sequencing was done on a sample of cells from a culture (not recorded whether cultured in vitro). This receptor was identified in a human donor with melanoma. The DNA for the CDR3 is TGTGCCAGCAGTGAATACGGGAGCTCCTACAATGAGCAGTTCTTC. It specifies CASSEYGSSYNEQFF.